The 21 T cell receptor beta chains listed next were all sequenced from one sample in a study of OX40 agonist ivuxolimab in advanced cancers. Measured with immunoSEQ multiplex PCR; TCRdb has only the in-frame clones, and not every one. Of 60,000 to 85,000 clones detected, around four fifths appear once; the ten largest clones hold roughly 1.9%. The sample was CD4+ or CD8+ T cells sorted from blood, taken in a trial of the OX40 agonist ivuxolimab. Source of these receptors: an adult with an advanced solid tumor such as melanoma, head and neck, liver or kidney cancer.

The J gene is TRBJ1-3, the V gene TRBV30; D gene unclear. V dropped 2 bases and J dropped 0 bases, with 8 bases sitting between them. Germline lookup yields CDR1 GTSNPN and CDR2 SVGIG (reference sequence). The CDR3 covers 14 residues. CDR3 protein: CAWSRVSSGNTIYF. As DNA, the CDR3 is TGTGCCTGGAGTAGAGTCAGCTCTGGAAACACCATATATTTT.

This clone was detected only once. The chain joins TRBV19 to TRBJ1-2, with 8 bases fitting TRBD1. The germline V gene encodes CDR1 LNHDA and CDR2 SQIVND (reference sequence). With 4 bases clipped from V and 2 bases from J, the junction kept 12 bases outside the gene matches. The CDR3 loop spans 17 amino acids. DNA for the CDR3: TGTGCCAGTAGTACCCCACTTAGACAGGGGATCAACTATGGCTACACCTTC. It specifies CASSTPLRQGINYGYTF.

This chain connects TRBV6-1 to TRBJ2-2; 10 nucleotides line up with TRBD2. There are 14 residues in the CDR3. Germline trimming cut 8 bases from V and 1 base from J; bases unmatched to any gene: 1. In germline, CDR1 is MNHNS, CDR2 SASEGT. The CDR3 here is CASVAGGNTGELFF. CDR3 bases: TGTGCCAGCGTAGCGGGGGGGAACACCGGGGAGCTGTTTTTT.

The V call is TRBV10-3, the J call TRBJ2-1; possibly TRBD1 for D (5 bases). Trimming took off 3 bases at V and 9 bases at J, with 12 bases between the two ends. The germline gives CDR1 ENHRY, CDR2 SYGVKD. The CDR3 covers 13 residues. CDR3 sequence reads: CAISDYQQGEQFF. CDR3 sequence (DNA): TGTGCCATCAGTGATTATCAGCAGGGTGAGCAGTTCTTC.

The chain is built from TRBV5-5 and TRBJ1-4; tentative D call: TRBD1 (5 bases). The germline V gene encodes CDR1 SGHKS and CDR2 YYEKEE (reference sequence). The germline V and J ends were trimmed by 4 bases and 8 bases, with 21 bases remaining between them. This CDR3 has 16 amino acids. CDR3 region: CASSRTAGGSGEKLFF. Written as DNA, the CDR3 is TGTGCCAGCAGCCGGACGGCCGGGGGGAGCGGCGAAAAACTGTTTTTT.

This rearrangement joins TRBV2 to TRBJ1-3; D is possibly TRBD1 (5 bases). This CDR3 is 12 amino acids long. V gave up 10 bases and J gave up 4 bases, with 11 bases separating them. The V gene's germline CDR1 is SNHLY and CDR2 FYNNEI. CDR3 nucleotides: TGTGCCACCTCTCGACAGGGAAACACCATATATTTT. Protein product: CATSRQGNTIYF.

This chain joins TRBV7-2 and TRBJ1-3; the D is unclear. Deletions cut 5 bases from V and 0 bases from J, with 14 bases between. The CDR3 covers 16 residues. Per germline, CDR1 SGHTA and CDR2 FQGNSA. The CDR3 loop reads CASSPQPGGSGNTIYF. The DNA for the CDR3 is TGTGCCAGCAGCCCCCAGCCAGGCGGCTCTGGAAACACCATATATTTT. The whole variable domain, remainder taken from reference TRBV7-2 and TRBJ1-3, is GAGVSQSPSNKVTEKGKDVELRCDPISGHTALYWYRQSLGQGLEFLIYFQGNSAPDKSGLPSDRFSAERTGGSVSTLTIQRTQQEDSAVYLCASSPQPGGSGNTIYFGEGSWLTVV.

The genes are TRBV18 and TRBJ2-5; either TRBD1 or TRBD2 may supply D (5 bases each). The CDR3 consists of 14 residues. V was shortened by 0 bases and J by 3 bases, with 8 bases between the two germline ends. Per the germline V gene, CDR1 is KGHSH and CDR2 is LQKENI. The CDR3 DNA reads as TGTGCCAGCTCACCACCGTGGGGGAAAGAGACCCAGTACTTC. The encoded protein is CASSPPWGKETQYF.

This clone is a singleton in its sample. This chain connects TRBV10-2 to TRBJ2-7; TRBD2 aligns across 7 bases. Germline-derived CDR1 and CDR2 are WSHSY and SAAADI. The CDR3 has 16 amino acids. The V segment lost 0 bases and the J segment 3 bases; nucleotides outside the gene matches: 8. CDR3 loop: CASSESRQGGLYEQYF. For the CDR3, the DNA is TGCGCCAGCAGTGAGTCGAGGCAGGGAGGGCTCTACGAGCAGTACTTC.

The chain has TRBV27 and TRBJ2-5, with D perhaps assigned TRBD1 or TRBD2 (7 bases each). The V gene's germline CDR1 is MNHEY and CDR2 SMNVEV (reference sequence). V was pared by 5 bases and J by 6 bases, with 19 bases between. The CDR3 covers 15 residues. CDR3 in DNA: TGTGCCAGCAGTCCTCAGGGGGGGGGTTGGAAGACCCAGTACTTC. Amino acids: CASSPQGGGWKTQYF.

The J gene is TRBJ2-2, the V gene TRBV2; TRBD2 matches at 7 bases. CDR1 SNHLY and CDR2 FYNNEI come from the germline V gene. V was pared by 6 bases and J by 6 bases, with 16 bases of the junction left unmatched. This CDR3 has 17 residues. For the CDR3, the DNA is TGTGCCAGCAGAGGCCACCCGTGGGCGGGAGAACCCGGGGAGCTGTTTTTT. This translates into CASRGHPWAGEPGELFF.

The J gene is TRBJ2-1, the V gene TRBV29-1; TRBD2 agrees at 11 bases. With 1 base clipped from V and 4 bases from J, the junction kept 6 bases outside the gene matches. There are 16 residues in the CDR3. Germline loops: CDR1 SQVTM, CDR2 ANQGSEA. Written as DNA, the CDR3 is TGCAGCGTTGAAGGGGGACTAGCGGATTCTTACAATGAGCAGTTCTTC. Protein sequence: CSVEGGLADSYNEQFF.

The rearrangement joins TRBV19 to TRBJ2-6; D unclear. Germline lookup yields CDR1 LNHDA and CDR2 SQIVND (reference sequence). This CDR3 contains 15 residues. V lost 5 bases and J lost 0, with 8 bases in between. CDR3 bases: TGTGCCAGTAGTCCGCAGGTCTCTGGGGCCAACGTCCTGACTTTC. As protein: CASSPQVSGANVLTF.

This chain uses TRBV11-2 with TRBJ1-4; 8 nucleotides match TRBD1. Germline CDR1 is SGHAT and CDR2 is FQNNGV. The V segment lost 1 base and the J segment 7 bases; nucleotides outside the gene matches: 14. CDR3 length equals 18 residues. CDR3 nucleotides: TGTGCCAGCAGCTTAGCTGGCTTCAGGGGGCATCGCAGTGAAAAACTGTTTTTT. It specifies CASSLAGFRGHRSEKLFF. Variable domain in full (rest from reference TRBV11-2 and TRBJ1-4): EAGVAQSPRYKIIEKRQSVAFWCNPISGHATLYWYQQILGQGPKLLIQFQNNGVVDDSQLPKDRFSAERLKGVDSTLKIQPAKLEDSAVYLCASSLAGFRGHRSEKLFFGSGTQLSVL.

The genes are TRBV19 and TRBJ2-1, with TRBD2 matching 10 bases. V lost 7 bases, J lost 7 bases, and 7 bases stayed unmatched. CDR3 length equals 14 residues. Germline-derived CDR1 and CDR2 are LNHDA and SQIVND (reference sequence). CDR3 in amino acids: CASTSGGAINEQFF. Here the CDR3 DNA reads TGTGCCAGTACAAGCGGGGGGGCTATAAATGAGCAGTTCTTC. The full variable domain, completed using reference TRBV19 and TRBJ2-1, is DGGITQSPKYLFRKEGQNVTLSCEQNLNHDAMYWYRQDPGQGLRLIYYSQIVNDFQKGDIAEGYSVSREKKESFPLTVTSAQKNPTAFYLCASTSGGAINEQFFGPGTRLTVL.

V is TRBV5-3 and J is TRBJ1-1; D perhaps matches TRBD1 (6 bases). TRBV5-3 is reported as an ORF; its role is uncertain. The CDR3 is 12 residues long. V was pared by 7 bases and J by 8 bases, with 15 bases between. CDR3 DNA: TGTGCCAGACGAAGGCAACAGGGCGAAGCTTTCTTT. Encoded protein: CARRRQQGEAFF.

The J gene is TRBJ2-5, the V gene TRBV5-1; 7 bases line up with TRBD2. The CDR3 is 14 amino acids. V was pared by 4 bases and J by 4 bases, with 7 bases of the junction left unmatched. Germline loops: CDR1 SGHRS, CDR2 YFSETQ. This CDR3 reads CASSSTSGGETQYF. The CDR3 nucleotides are TGCGCCAGCAGCAGCACGTCGGGGGGAGAGACCCAGTACTTC.

The rearrangement uses TRBV6-1 and TRBJ2-3, with a possible D match to TRBD1 (5 bases). CDR1 and CDR2 from the germline V gene are MNHNS and SASEGT. The V end lost 7 bases, the J end lost 4 bases, and 12 bases lay between the germline ends. This CDR3 contains 13 residues. CDR3 DNA: TGTGCCAGCATGAAAAGGGGCGCAGATACGCAGTATTTT. Its translation is CASMKRGADTQYF.

This rearrangement joins TRBV9 to TRBJ2-7; TRBD1 agrees at 8 bases. CDR1 and CDR2 (germline): SGDLS, YYNGEE. The J segment lost 1 base and the V segment lost 5 bases, leaving 23 bases of the junction unmatched. The CDR3 has 20 amino acids. CDR3 loop: CASRHPGGRGPYPPSYEQYF. CDR3 in DNA: TGTGCCAGCAGGCACCCAGGGGGCAGGGGCCCCTATCCTCCATCCTACGAGCAGTACTTC.

This chain uses TRBV4-2 with TRBJ1-4; D is unresolved. This CDR3 comprises 13 residues. Trimming removed 0 bases from V and 8 bases from J, with 7 bases in between. Germline CDR1 reads LGHNA; CDR2 reads YNFKEQ. The CDR3 region is CASSQDLDEKLFF. DNA for the CDR3: TGTGCCAGCAGCCAAGATTTGGACGAAAAACTGTTTTTT.

The chain employs TRBV5-3 and TRBJ1-5; D gene ambiguous. TRBV5-3 belongs to the ORF category, with a function that is uncertain. V lost 3 bases and J 0 bases, leaving 25 bases between the germline ends. The CDR3 contains 20 residues. DNA of the CDR3: TGTGCCAGAAGCTGGGTCAATGAGGTGGGCGAGTGCTGTAGCAATCAGCCCCAGCATTTT. The encoded protein is CARSWVNEVGECCSNQPQHF.